This passage covers 2 T cell receptor beta chains from one sample sequenced in a study of blood T cell repertoires in COVID-19. Method: immunoSEQ multiplex PCR; TCRdb's copy keeps in-frame clones and lacks some. The data hold about 75,000 clones, with around 67% observed a single time. The sample consisted of peripheral blood. These TCRs come from a human donor with acute or convalescent COVID-19. The donor label of this sample is uncertain.

The chain employs TRBV19 and TRBJ2-3; 8 bases fit TRBD2. Trimming at V came to 5 bases and at J to 5 bases, leaving 6 bases not matched to a gene. The CDR3 spans 14 residues. The germline gives CDR1 LNHDA, CDR2 SQIVND (reference sequence). CDR3 protein: CASSGVAGRDTQYF. CDR3 coding DNA: TGTGCCAGTAGTGGGGTAGCGGGAAGAGATACGCAGTATTTT. Full variable domain (missing parts from reference TRBV19 and TRBJ2-3): DGGITQSPKYLFRKEGQNVTLSCEQNLNHDAMYWYRQDPGQGLRLIYYSQIVNDFQKGDIAEGYSVSREKKESFPLTVTSAQKNPTAFYLCASSGVAGRDTQYFGPGTRLTVL.

This clone was seen only once. The junction departs from germline at one end; a sequencing error may be responsible. CDR3 sequence reads: CASSSPPSGRVYNEQFF. The CDR3 coding sequence is TGTGCCAGCTCATCACCCCCTAGCGGGAGGGTCTACAATGAGCAGTTCTTC. V is TRBV18 and J is TRBJ2-1; 12 bases are a match to TRBD2. CDR1 KGHSH and CDR2 LQKENI come from the germline V gene. The length of the CDR3 is 17 residues.